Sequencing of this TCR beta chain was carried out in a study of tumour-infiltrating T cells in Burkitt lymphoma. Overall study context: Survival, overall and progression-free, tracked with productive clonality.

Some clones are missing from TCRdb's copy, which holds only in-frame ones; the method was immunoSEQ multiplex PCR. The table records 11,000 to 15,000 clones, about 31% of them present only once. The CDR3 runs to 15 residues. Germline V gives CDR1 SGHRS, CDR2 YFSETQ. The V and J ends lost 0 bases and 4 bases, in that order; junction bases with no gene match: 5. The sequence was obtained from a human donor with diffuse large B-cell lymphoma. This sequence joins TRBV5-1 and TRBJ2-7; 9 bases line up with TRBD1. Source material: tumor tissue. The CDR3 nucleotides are TGCGCCAGCAGCTTGGTTGGGACAGGGAGGTACGAGCAGTACTTC. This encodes CASSLVGTGRYEQYF.